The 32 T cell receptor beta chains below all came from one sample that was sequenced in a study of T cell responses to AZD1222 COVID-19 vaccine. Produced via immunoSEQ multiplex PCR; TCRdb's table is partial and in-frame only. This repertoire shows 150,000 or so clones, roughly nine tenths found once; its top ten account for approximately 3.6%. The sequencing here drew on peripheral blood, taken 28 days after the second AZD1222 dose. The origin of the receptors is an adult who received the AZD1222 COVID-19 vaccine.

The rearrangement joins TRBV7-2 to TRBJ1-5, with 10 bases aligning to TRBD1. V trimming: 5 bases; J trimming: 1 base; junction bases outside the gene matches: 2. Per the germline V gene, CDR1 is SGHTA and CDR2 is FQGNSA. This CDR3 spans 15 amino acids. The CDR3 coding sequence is TGTGCCAGCAGCCGGGACAGGGGAAGCAATCAGCCCCAGCATTTT. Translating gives CASSRDRGSNQPQHF.

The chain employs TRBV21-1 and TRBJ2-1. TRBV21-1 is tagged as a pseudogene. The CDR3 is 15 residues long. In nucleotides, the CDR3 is TGTGCCAGCAGCTCTCCGACGGCCCCCTACAATGAGCAGTTCTTC. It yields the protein CASSSPTAPYNEQFF.

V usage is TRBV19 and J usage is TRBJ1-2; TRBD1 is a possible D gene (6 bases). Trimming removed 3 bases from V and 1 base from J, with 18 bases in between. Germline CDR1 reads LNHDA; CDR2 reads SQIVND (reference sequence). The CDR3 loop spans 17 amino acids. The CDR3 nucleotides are TGTGCCAGTAGTATCAAACAGGGCCCAACCGATAACTATGGCTACACCTTC. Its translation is CASSIKQGPTDNYGYTF. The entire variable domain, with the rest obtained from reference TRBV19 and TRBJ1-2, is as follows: DGGITQSPKYLFRKEGQNVTLSCEQNLNHDAMYWYRQDPGQGLRLIYYSQIVNDFQKGDIAEGYSVSREKKESFPLTVTSAQKNPTAFYLCASSIKQGPTDNYGYTFGSGTRLTVV.

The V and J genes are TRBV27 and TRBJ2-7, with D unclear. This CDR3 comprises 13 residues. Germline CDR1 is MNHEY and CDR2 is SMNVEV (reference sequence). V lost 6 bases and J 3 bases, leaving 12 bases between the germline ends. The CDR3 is CASRVSVYYEQYF. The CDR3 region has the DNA TGTGCCAGCAGGGTCTCGGTTTACTACGAGCAGTACTTC.

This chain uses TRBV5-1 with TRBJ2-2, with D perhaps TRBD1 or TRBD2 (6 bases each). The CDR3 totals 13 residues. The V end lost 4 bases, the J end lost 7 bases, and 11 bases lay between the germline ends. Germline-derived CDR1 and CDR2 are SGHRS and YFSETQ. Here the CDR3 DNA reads TGCGCCAGCAGCCTTAGGGGGGTCGGGGAGCTGTTTTTT. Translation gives CASSLRGVGELFF.

Here the CDR3 reads CASSGVKGTQYF. The CDR3 region has the DNA TGTGCCAGCAGCGGAGTCAAGGGGACCCAGTACTTC. This chain connects TRBV7-2 to TRBJ2-5; no clear D gene. This CDR3 has 12 residues. CDR1 and CDR2 (germline): SGHTA, FQGNSA. Trimming cost V 5 bases and J 7 bases, with 11 bases left between them.

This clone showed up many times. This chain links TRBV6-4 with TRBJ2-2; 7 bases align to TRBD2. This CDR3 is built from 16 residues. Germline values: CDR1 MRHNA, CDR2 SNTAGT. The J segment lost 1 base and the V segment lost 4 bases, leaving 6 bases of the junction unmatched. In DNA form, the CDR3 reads TGTGCCAGCAGTGGTGTTCAGCGGGAGAACACCGGGGAGCTGTTTTTT. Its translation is CASSGVQRENTGELFF.

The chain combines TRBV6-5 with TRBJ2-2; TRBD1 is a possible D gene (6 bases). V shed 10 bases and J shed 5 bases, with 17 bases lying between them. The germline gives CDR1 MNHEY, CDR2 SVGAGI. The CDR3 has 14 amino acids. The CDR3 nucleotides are TGTGCCACCGCTAACAGGGTGGGGACCGGGGAGCTGTTTTTT. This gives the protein CATANRVGTGELFF.

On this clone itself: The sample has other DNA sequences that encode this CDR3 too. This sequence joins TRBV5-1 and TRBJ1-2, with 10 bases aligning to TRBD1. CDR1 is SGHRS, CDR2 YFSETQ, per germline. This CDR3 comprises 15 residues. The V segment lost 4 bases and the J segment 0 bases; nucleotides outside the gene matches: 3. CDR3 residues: CASSPGTGANYGYTF. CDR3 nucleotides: TGCGCCAGCAGCCCAGGGACAGGGGCTAACTATGGCTACACCTTC.

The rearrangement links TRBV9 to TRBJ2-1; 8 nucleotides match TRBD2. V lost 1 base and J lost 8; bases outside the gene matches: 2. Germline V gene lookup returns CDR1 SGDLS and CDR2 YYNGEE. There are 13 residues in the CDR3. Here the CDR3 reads CASSVLAGYEQFF. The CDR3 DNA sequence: TGTGCCAGCAGCGTACTAGCGGGTTATGAGCAGTTCTTC. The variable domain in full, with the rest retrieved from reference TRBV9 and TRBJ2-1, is DSGVTQTPKHLITATGQRVTLRCSPRSGDLSVYWYQQSLDQGLQFLIQYYNGEERAKGNILERFSAQQFPDLHSELNLSSLELGDSALYFCASSVLAGYEQFFGPGTRLTVL.

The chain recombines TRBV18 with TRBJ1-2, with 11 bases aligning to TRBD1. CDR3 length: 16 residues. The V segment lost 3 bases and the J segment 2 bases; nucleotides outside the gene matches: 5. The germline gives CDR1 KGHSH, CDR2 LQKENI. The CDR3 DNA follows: TGTGCCAGCTCACCGTCCGGGACAGGGGGAAACTATGGCTACACCTTC. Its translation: CASSPSGTGGNYGYTF.

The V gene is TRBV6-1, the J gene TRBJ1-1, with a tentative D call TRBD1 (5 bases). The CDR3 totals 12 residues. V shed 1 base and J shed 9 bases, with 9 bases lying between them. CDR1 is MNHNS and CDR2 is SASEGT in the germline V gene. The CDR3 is CASSEGGSKAFF. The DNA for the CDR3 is TGTGCCAGCAGTGAAGGGGGGTCAAAAGCTTTCTTT.

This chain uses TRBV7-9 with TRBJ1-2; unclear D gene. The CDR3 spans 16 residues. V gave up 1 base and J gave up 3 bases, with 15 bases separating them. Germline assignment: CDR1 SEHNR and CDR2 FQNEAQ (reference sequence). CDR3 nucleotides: TGTGCCAGCAGCTTAGATGTGAGGGAAAGGGACTATGGCTACACCTTC. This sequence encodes CASSLDVRERDYGYTF.

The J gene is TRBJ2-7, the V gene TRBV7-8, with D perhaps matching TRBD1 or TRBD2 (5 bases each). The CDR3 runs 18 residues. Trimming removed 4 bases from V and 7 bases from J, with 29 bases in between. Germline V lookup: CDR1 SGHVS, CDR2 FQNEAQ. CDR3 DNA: TGTGCCAGCAGCTCCCGAGGGACCCAATCCTCCCAGTCTCGAGAGCAGTACTTC. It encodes CASSSRGTQSSQSREQYF.

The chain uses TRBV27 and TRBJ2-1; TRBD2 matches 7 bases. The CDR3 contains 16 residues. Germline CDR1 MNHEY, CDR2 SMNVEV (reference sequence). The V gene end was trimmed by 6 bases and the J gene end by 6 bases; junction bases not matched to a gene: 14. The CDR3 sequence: CASSLRTGRPPNEQFF. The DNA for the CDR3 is TGTGCCAGCAGCCTTCGGACCGGGAGGCCCCCCAATGAGCAGTTCTTC.

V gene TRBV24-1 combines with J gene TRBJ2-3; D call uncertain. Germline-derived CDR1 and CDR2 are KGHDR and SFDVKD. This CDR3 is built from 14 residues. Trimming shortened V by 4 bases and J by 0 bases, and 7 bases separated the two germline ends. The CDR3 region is CATSEAPSTDTQYF. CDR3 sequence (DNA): TGTGCCACCAGTGAGGCGCCTAGCACAGATACGCAGTATTTT.

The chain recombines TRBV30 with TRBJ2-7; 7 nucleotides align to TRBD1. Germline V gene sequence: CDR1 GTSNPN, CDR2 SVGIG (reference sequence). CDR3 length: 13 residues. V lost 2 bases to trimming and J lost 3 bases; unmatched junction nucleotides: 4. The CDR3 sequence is CAWSKGASYEQYF. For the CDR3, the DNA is TGTGCCTGGAGTAAGGGGGCGAGCTACGAGCAGTACTTC.

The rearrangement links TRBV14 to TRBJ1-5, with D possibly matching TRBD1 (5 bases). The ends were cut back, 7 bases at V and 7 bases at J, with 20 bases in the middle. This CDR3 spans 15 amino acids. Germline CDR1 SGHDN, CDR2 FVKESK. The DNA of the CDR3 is TGTGCCAGCAACCTAAGACGGGGCGGTGCACAGCCCCAGCATTTT. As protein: CASNLRRGGAQPQHF. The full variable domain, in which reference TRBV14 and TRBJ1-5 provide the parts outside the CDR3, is EAGVTQFPSHSVIEKGQTVTLRCDPISGHDNLYWYRRVMGKEIKFLLHFVKESKQDESGMPNNRFLAERTGGTYSTLKVQPAELEDSGVYFCASNLRRGGAQPQHFGDGTRLSIL.

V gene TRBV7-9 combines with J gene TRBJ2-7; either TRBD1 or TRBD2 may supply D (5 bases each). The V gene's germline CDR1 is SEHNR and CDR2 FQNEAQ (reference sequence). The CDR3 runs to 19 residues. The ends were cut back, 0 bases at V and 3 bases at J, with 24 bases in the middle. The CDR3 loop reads CASSLAFGAGSLRDYEQYF. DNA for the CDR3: TGTGCCAGCAGCTTAGCGTTCGGGGCAGGGTCGTTAAGAGACTACGAGCAGTACTTC.

DNA of the CDR3: TGTGCCAGCAGCCAAGACGCAGGGGCAAGAAACACTGAAGCTTTCTTT. Its translation: CASSQDAGARNTEAFF. This chain joins TRBV3-1 (or the pseudogene TRBV3-2) and TRBJ1-1, with D perhaps TRBD1 (6 bases). Germline V CDR1 and CDR2: LGHDT, YNNKEL (reference sequence). CDR3 length equals 16 residues. V was pared by 0 bases and J by 2 bases, with 13 bases between.

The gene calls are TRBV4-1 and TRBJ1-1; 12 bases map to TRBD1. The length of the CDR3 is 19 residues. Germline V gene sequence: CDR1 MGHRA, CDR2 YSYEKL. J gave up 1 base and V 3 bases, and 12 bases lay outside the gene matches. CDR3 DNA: TGCGCCAGCAGCCACCCGGCCCTCCGGGACAGGGGGCCGAACACTGAAGCTTTCTTT. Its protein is CASSHPALRDRGPNTEAFF.

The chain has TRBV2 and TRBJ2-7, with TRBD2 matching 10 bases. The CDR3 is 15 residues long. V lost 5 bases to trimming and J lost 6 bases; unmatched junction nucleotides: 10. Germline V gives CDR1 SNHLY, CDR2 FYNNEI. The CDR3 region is CASSQSGGAFAEQYF. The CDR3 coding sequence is TGTGCCAGCAGTCAGAGCGGGGGGGCCTTCGCCGAGCAGTACTTC.

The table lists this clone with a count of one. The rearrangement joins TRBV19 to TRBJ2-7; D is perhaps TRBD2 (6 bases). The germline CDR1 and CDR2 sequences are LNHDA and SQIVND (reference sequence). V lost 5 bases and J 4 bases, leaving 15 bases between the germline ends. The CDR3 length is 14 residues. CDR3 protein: CASSSLGEAYEQYF. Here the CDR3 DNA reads TGTGCCAGTAGTTCCTTGGGGGAGGCGTACGAGCAGTACTTC.

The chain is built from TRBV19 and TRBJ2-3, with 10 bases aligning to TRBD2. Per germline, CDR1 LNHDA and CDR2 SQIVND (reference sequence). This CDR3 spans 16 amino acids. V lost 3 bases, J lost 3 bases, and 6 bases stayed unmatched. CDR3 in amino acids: CASSMSGRAGTDTQYF. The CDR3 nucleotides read TGTGCCAGTAGTATGAGCGGGAGGGCCGGGACAGATACGCAGTATTTT.

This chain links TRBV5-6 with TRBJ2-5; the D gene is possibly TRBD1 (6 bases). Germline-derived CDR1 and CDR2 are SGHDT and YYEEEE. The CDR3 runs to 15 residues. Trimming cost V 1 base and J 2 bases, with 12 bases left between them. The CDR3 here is CASSLTGRPQETQYF. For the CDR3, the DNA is TGTGCCAGCAGCTTGACAGGGAGACCACAAGAGACCCAGTACTTC.

The CDR3: CASSPADRQGSEAFF. The CDR3 coding sequence is TGTGCCAGCAGCCCCGCAGACAGGCAAGGATCTGAAGCTTTCTTT. The chain is built from TRBV11-3 and TRBJ1-1, with a weak D call TRBD1 (6 bases). Germline CDR1 SGHNT, CDR2 YENEEA. This CDR3 is 15 amino acids long. V was cut by 5 bases and J by 6 bases, with 19 bases left in between.

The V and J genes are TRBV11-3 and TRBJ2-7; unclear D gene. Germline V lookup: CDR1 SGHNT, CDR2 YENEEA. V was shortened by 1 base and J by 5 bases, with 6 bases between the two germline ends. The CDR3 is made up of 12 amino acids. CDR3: CASSLGANEQYF. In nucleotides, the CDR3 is TGTGCCAGCAGCTTAGGCGCGAACGAGCAGTACTTC.

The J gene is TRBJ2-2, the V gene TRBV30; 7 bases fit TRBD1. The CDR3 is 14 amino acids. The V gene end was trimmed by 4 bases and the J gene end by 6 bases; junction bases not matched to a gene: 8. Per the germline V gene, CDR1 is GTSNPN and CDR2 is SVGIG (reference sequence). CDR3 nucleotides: TGTGCCTGGACCACGGGTACAGGGGCCGGGGAGCTGTTTTTT. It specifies CAWTTGTGAGELFF.

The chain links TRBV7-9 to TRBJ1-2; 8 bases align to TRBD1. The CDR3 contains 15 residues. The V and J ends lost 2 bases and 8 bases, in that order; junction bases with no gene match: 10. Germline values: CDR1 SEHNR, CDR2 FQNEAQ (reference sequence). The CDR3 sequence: CASSLNVLTGDGYTF. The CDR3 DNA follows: TGTGCCAGCAGCTTAAATGTACTGACAGGGGACGGCTACACCTTC.

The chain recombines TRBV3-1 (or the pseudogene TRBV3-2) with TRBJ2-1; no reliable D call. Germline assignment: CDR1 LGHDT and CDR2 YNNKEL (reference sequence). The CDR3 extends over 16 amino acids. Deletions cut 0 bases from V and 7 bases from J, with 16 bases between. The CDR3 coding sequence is TGTGCCAGCAGCCAAGAACCGGCTCCAAGGCTTAATGAGCAGTTCTTC. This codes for CASSQEPAPRLNEQFF.

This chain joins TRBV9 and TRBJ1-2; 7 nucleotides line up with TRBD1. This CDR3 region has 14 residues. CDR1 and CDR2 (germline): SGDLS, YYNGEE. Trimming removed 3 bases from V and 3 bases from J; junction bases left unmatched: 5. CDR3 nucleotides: TGTGCCAGCAGCGGAAGGACAGGAGACTATGGCTACACCTTC. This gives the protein CASSGRTGDYGYTF.

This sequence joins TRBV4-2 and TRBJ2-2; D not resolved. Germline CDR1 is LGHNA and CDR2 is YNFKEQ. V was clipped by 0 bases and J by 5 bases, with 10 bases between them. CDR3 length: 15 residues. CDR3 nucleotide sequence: TGTGCCAGCAGCCAAGAACCTTTAATGACCGGGGAGCTGTTTTTT. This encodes CASSQEPLMTGELFF.